This TCR beta chain was captured in a study of cytomegalovirus exposure and HLA in healthy donors. J gave up 2 bases and V 2 bases, and 4 bases lay outside the gene matches. CDR1 is KGHSH and CDR2 is LQKENI in the germline V gene. The CDR3 consists of 15 residues. Assay used: immunoSEQ multiplex PCR; TCRdb lists only in-frame clones, some missing. Of 90,000 to 100,000 clones in the sample, 93% were seen once. The sequenced sample consisted of PBMCs. This chain connects TRBV18 to TRBJ2-7, with TRBD2 matching 9 bases. This receptor was taken from a woman in her 30s in good health and CMV-seropositive. In DNA, the CDR3 is TGTGCCAGCTCACCAAGACTAGCGGTAACCTACGAGCAGTACTTC. Its translation: CASSPRLAVTYEQYF.